These 24 T cell receptor beta chains share one sample of origin, sequenced in a study of shared clonotypes between healthy human individuals. Only in-frame clones appear in the TCRdb table, and some are missing; sequencing was by immunoSEQ multiplex PCR. The table shows about 2,500,000 clones, with around nine tenths occurring only once. Sample: naive CD4+ T cells sorted from blood. Described subset: CD45RA+ positively selected. Source of these receptors: a young man in good health.

The rearrangement uses TRBV4-3 and TRBJ2-1; 13 positions agree with TRBD2. With 3 bases clipped from V and 8 bases from J, the junction kept 13 bases outside the gene matches. Per germline, CDR1 LGHNA and CDR2 YSLEER. CDR3 length: 18 amino acids. The CDR3 is CASSQPPAGTSGTDEQFF. The CDR3 DNA follows: TGCGCCAGCAGCCAGCCCCCCGCCGGGACTAGCGGGACGGATGAGCAGTTCTTC.

The gene calls are TRBV2 and TRBJ2-2; no clear D. The CDR3 loop spans 14 amino acids. The germline CDR1 and CDR2 sequences are SNHLY and FYNNEI. Trimming took off 5 bases at V and 6 bases at J, with 13 bases between the two ends. The CDR3 reads CASSPLRYAGELFF. CDR3 nucleotide sequence: TGTGCCAGCAGTCCACTCAGATACGCCGGGGAGCTGTTTTTT.

With respect to this clone: Distinct nucleotide sequences in the sample also encode this CDR3. The chain employs TRBV7-2 and TRBJ2-5; D may correspond to TRBD1 or TRBD2 (5 bases each). CDR1 SGHTA and CDR2 FQGNSA come from the germline V gene. V gave up 3 bases and J gave up 9 bases, with 11 bases separating them. This CDR3 spans 12 amino acids. CDR3 nucleotides: TGTGCCAGCAGCTTCGGGACGGATTCCCAGTACTTC. Translating gives CASSFGTDSQYF.

This chain uses TRBV13 with TRBJ2-6; 7 nucleotides agree with TRBD2. CDR3 length equals 19 residues. Germline CDR1 PRHDT, CDR2 FYEKMQ (reference sequence). Losses at the gene ends were 5 bases for V and 0 bases for J; bases not matched to a gene: 13. In DNA, the CDR3 is TGTGCCAGCAGCAGATGGGGGGAGGGTTACTACTCTGGGGCCAACGTCCTGACTTTC. Translating it yields CASSRWGEGYYSGANVLTF.

The V and J genes are TRBV7-2 and TRBJ2-7, with 7 bases identical to TRBD1. The length of the CDR3 is 17 residues. Losses at the gene ends were 0 bases for V and 4 bases for J; bases not matched to a gene: 12. Germline-derived CDR1 and CDR2 are SGHTA and FQGNSA. CDR3 nucleotide sequence: TGTGCCAGCAGCTTAGCGCCGGGACAGTATTTAGTTTACGAGCAGTACTTC. Translated: CASSLAPGQYLVYEQYF.

With respect to this clone: Distinct nucleotide sequences in the sample also encode this CDR3. V and J are TRBV5-1 and TRBJ2-7; 8 bases align to TRBD1. Germline-derived CDR1 and CDR2 are SGHRS and YFSETQ. The CDR3 runs to 15 residues. Losses at the gene ends were 0 bases for V and 3 bases for J; bases not matched to a gene: 5. CDR3 coding DNA: TGCGCCAGCAGCTTGGAGGGAACAGGGGGCTACGAGCAGTACTTC. Protein product: CASSLEGTGGYEQYF.

This clone appeared a single time. The rearrangement joins TRBV27 to TRBJ1-1, with 7 positions matching TRBD1. Per germline, CDR1 MNHEY and CDR2 SMNVEV (reference sequence). Trimming removed 5 bases from V and 3 bases from J; junction bases left unmatched: 6. The CDR3 has 14 amino acids. The CDR3 DNA reads TGTGCCAGCAGTCAGAGGGGGCGCGACACTGAAGCTTTCTTT. This codes for CASSQRGRDTEAFF.

The genes are TRBV6-5 and TRBJ1-5; 12 bases are a match to TRBD1. The germline V gene encodes CDR1 MNHEY and CDR2 SVGAGI. V gave up 6 bases and J gave up 5 bases; unmatched junction bases: 5. This CDR3 has 15 residues. The CDR3 spells CASRGTGGPHQPQHF. The DNA of the CDR3 is TGTGCCAGCAGAGGGACAGGGGGCCCGCATCAGCCCCAGCATTTT.

The chain joins TRBV27 to TRBJ1-6; the D gene is possibly TRBD1 (6 bases). CDR3 length: 16 residues. Trimming took off 3 bases at V and 8 bases at J, with 17 bases between the two ends. Germline V gene sequence: CDR1 MNHEY, CDR2 SMNVEV (reference sequence). The CDR3 loop reads CASSLGFGGWDSPLHF. CDR3 DNA sequence: TGTGCCAGCAGTTTGGGATTTGGGGGCTGGGATTCACCCCTCCACTTT.

This rearrangement joins TRBV10-3 to TRBJ1-4; TRBD1 agrees at 11 bases. This CDR3 has 14 residues. The V segment lost 4 bases and the J segment 8 bases; nucleotides outside the gene matches: 3. Germline assignment: CDR1 ENHRY and CDR2 SYGVKD. The CDR3 spells CAISGTGGQEKLFF. The CDR3 DNA reads as TGTGCCATCAGTGGGACAGGGGGCCAAGAAAAACTGTTTTTT.

The rearrangement uses TRBV6-1 and TRBJ2-1, with unresolved D. The CDR3 totals 14 residues. Germline CDR1 MNHNS, CDR2 SASEGT. Trimming shortened V by 4 bases and J by 8 bases, and 15 bases separated the two germline ends. The CDR3 is CASSASPSRDEQFF. The CDR3 coding sequence is TGTGCCAGCAGTGCCTCCCCCTCTCGTGATGAGCAGTTCTTC.

For the CDR3, the DNA is TGTGCCAGCAGCCTCGACTTACTGGGGCCCCAGCATTTT. This encodes CASSLDLLGPQHF. J is TRBJ1-5 and V is TRBV6-1; D is unresolved. This CDR3 has 13 amino acids. The germline V and J ends were trimmed by 6 bases and 9 bases, with 15 bases remaining between them. In germline, CDR1 is MNHNS, CDR2 SASEGT.

The chain employs TRBV5-6 and TRBJ1-2, with D perhaps matching TRBD1 (5 bases). The germline V gene has CDR1 SGHDT and CDR2 YYEEEE. Trimming removed 1 base from V and 5 bases from J, with 9 bases in between. The CDR3 extends over 13 amino acids. The CDR3 DNA reads TGTGCCAGCAGCTTGATGGGGGTTTATGGCTACACCTTC. Amino acid sequence: CASSLMGVYGYTF.

The rearrangement uses TRBV6-6 and TRBJ1-2, with TRBD1 identical over 7 bases. J was trimmed by 5 bases and V by 8 bases; bases with no gene match: 14. The CDR3 is 15 amino acids. Germline CDR1 MNHNY, CDR2 SVGAGI (reference sequence). CDR3 sequence: CASASPRTGAYGYTF. Here the CDR3 DNA reads TGTGCCAGCGCGTCCCCACGGACAGGCGCATATGGCTACACCTTC.

The chain uses TRBV7-9 and TRBJ1-1, with D possibly TRBD1 on 6 matching bases. Germline V gene data show CDR1 as SEHNR and CDR2 as FQNEAQ (reference sequence). CDR3 size: 14 residues. V lost 5 bases to trimming and J lost 5 bases, with 15 bases between them. The CDR3 coding sequence is TGTGCCAGCAGCCTGGCTGGGGGGCAAACTGAAGCTTTCTTT. This sequence encodes CASSLAGGQTEAFF. Together with reference TRBV7-9 and TRBJ1-1, the CDR3 gives the full variable domain: DTGVSQNPRHKITKRGQNVTFRCDPISEHNRLYWYRQTLGQGPEFLTYFQNEAQLEKSRLLSDRFSAERPKGSFSTLEIQRTEQGDSAMYLCASSLAGGQTEAFFGQGTRLTVV.

For the CDR3, the DNA is TGTGCCAGCAGCCCAACGGGGCTCTACCCAGATGAAAAACTGTTTTTT. It encodes CASSPTGLYPDEKLFF. The chain couples TRBV7-9 to TRBJ1-4; D is perhaps TRBD1 (5 bases). Trimming removed 5 bases from V and 6 bases from J, with 19 bases in between. This CDR3 contains 16 residues. Germline V CDR1 and CDR2: SEHNR, FQNEAQ (reference sequence).

V is TRBV6-5 and J is TRBJ1-6, with TRBD1 as a possible D gene (6 bases). The CDR3 has 15 amino acids. Germline V gene sequence: CDR1 MNHEY, CDR2 SVGAGI. V was cut by 6 bases and J by 5 bases, with 14 bases left in between. CDR3 protein: CASRDRLGDNSPLHF. CDR3 DNA: TGTGCCAGCAGAGACAGGCTCGGGGATAATTCACCCCTCCACTTT.

The chain carries TRBV19 and TRBJ1-5; D ambiguous. There are 14 residues in the CDR3. The germline V gene has CDR1 LNHDA and CDR2 SQIVND (reference sequence). V lost 0 bases, J lost 6 bases, and 9 bases lay in between. In DNA form, the CDR3 reads TGTGCCAGTAGTATAGACGGCCTGGGTCAGCCCCAGCATTTT. Protein: CASSIDGLGQPQHF.

The CDR3 DNA reads TGTGCCAGCAGCATCCGGGACAGGGAATTCTATGGCTACACCTTC. It encodes CASSIRDREFYGYTF. V gene TRBV5-4 combines with J gene TRBJ1-2; TRBD1 aligns across 9 bases. Germline lookup yields CDR1 SGHNT and CDR2 YYREEE (reference sequence). The CDR3 totals 15 residues. Trimming at V came to 4 bases and at J to 4 bases, leaving 8 bases not matched to a gene.

The chain is built from TRBV5-6 and TRBJ1-1; tentatively, D is TRBD1 (6 bases). V was cut by 9 bases and J by 7 bases, with 22 bases left in between. CDR1 is SGHDT, CDR2 YYEEEE, per germline. This CDR3 is 14 amino acids long. The CDR3 DNA follows: TGTGCCACCAAGCTTGGGTTGGGGGGCTTTGAAGCTTTCTTT. This sequence encodes CATKLGLGGFEAFF.

The V gene is TRBV4-1, the J gene TRBJ1-2; no reliable D call. V lost 3 bases and J lost 7, with 12 bases in between. The CDR3 is 13 amino acids. The germline V gene encodes CDR1 MGHRA and CDR2 YSYEKL. CDR3 sequence: CASSQPGVIGYTF. The CDR3 DNA follows: TGCGCCAGCAGCCAGCCAGGAGTAATTGGCTACACCTTC.

This clone is a singleton in its sample. V gene TRBV9 combines with J gene TRBJ1-3; D possibly corresponds to TRBD1 (5 bases). Germline lookup yields CDR1 SGDLS and CDR2 YYNGEE. This CDR3 has 16 residues. Trimming pared 0 bases from V and 9 bases from J, leaving 19 bases between. CDR3 coding DNA: TGTGCCAGCAGCGTAGGACTCTTTGGGGACTTGGGCACCATATATTTT. As protein: CASSVGLFGDLGTIYF.

This clone was seen a few times. The V call is TRBV7-2, the J call TRBJ2-5, with D maybe TRBD2 (6 bases). V dropped 5 bases and J dropped 5 bases, with 18 bases sitting between them. The CDR3 spans 15 residues. CDR1 is SGHTA and CDR2 is FQGNSA in the germline V gene. The CDR3 loop reads CASSAGLPGGETQYF. CDR3 in DNA: TGTGCCAGCAGCGCGGGTCTCCCTGGGGGGGAGACCCAGTACTTC.

V gene TRBV19 combines with J gene TRBJ2-3, with TRBD1 matching 9 bases. Per the germline V gene, CDR1 is LNHDA and CDR2 is SQIVND (reference sequence). Trimming removed 5 bases from V and 5 bases from J; junction bases left unmatched: 11. CDR3 length equals 16 residues. Written as DNA, the CDR3 is TGTGCCAGTAGTGCCTCGGACAGGGGTTTCATAGATACGCAGTATTTT. Protein: CASSASDRGFIDTQYF.